The clone carrying this T cell receptor (beta chain) was seen a few times. The antigen remains unidentified. Sequencing was at deep level. In the source study's methods: ImmunoSEQ gave junction-only sequences without quality scores, so filtering differed. Here immunoSEQ multiplex PCR was the method, and the copy in TCRdb shows in-frame clones only, minus some. V and J calls and clone size come straight from that table; D and trimming were deduced from the DNA. The table includes about 2.3 million clones, 85% to 95% detected once. The CDR3 runs to 10 residues. Trimming removed 4 bases from V and 8 bases from J, with 8 bases in between. The V gene's germline CDR1 is SQVTM and CDR2 ANQGSEA. The source of the sample is a study of shared clonotypes between healthy human individuals. Findings and caveats of the study: Clonotypes shared by all four donors outscored non-shared clonotypes in generation probability. Sharing across a few donors was seen in 4% to 6.5% of naive CD4 clonotypes.

The sequenced sample consisted of naive CD4+ T cells from PBMCs. Documented subset: CD45RA+ positively selected. The gene calls are TRBV29-1 and TRBJ1-1, with unresolved D. The sequence came from a man between 18 and 29 years old in good health. Some clones in this sample may be carry-over from other donors' samples. CDR3 region: CSVGGPEAFF. The CDR3 nucleotides read TGCAGCGTTGGCGGACCCGAAGCTTTCTTT.